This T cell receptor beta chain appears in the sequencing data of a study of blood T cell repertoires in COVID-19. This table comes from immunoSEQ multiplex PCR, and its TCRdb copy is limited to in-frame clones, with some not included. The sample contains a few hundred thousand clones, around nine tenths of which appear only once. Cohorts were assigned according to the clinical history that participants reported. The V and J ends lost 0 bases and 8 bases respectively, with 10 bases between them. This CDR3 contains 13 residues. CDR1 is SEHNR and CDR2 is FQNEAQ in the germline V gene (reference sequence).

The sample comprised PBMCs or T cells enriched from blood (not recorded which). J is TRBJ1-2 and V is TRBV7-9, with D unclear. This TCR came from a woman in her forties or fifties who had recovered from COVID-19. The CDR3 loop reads CASSLAPDGGYTF. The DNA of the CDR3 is TGTGCCAGCAGCTTAGCACCAGACGGGGGCTACACCTTC.